These 16 T cell receptor beta chains originate from one sample sequenced in a study of cytomegalovirus exposure and HLA in healthy donors. The protocol was immunoSEQ multiplex PCR, while the TCRdb copy is restricted to in-frame clones and leaves out a portion. The data contain roughly 250,000 clones, about 83% of them singletons. Sequenced input: PBMCs. The receptors come from a man aged 18-30 years in good health and CMV-seronegative.

The J gene is TRBJ1-1, the V gene TRBV10-2, with D possibly TRBD1 on 5 matching bases. V gave up 7 bases and J gave up 3 bases, with 12 bases separating them. Germline CDR1 and CDR2: WSHSY and SAAADI. This CDR3 has 13 amino acids. The CDR3 DNA is TGCGCCAGCACGGGGGGAGGGGACACTGAAGCTTTCTTT. It codes for CASTGGGDTEAFF.

This chain joins TRBV7-6 and TRBJ1-2; D gene unclear. Germline CDR1 SGHVS, CDR2 FNYEAQ. V lost 5 bases and J 7 bases, leaving 14 bases between the germline ends. CDR3 length equals 13 residues. This chain's CDR3 is CASSPGERVGYTF. The CDR3, as DNA: TGTGCCAGCAGCCCCGGAGAGAGGGTTGGCTACACCTTC.

The chain has TRBV11-2 and TRBJ1-3; TRBD1 agrees at 8 bases. CDR3 length: 15 residues. Germline trimming cut 5 bases from V and 5 bases from J; bases unmatched to any gene: 8. Per germline, CDR1 SGHAT and CDR2 FQNNGV. CDR3 loop: CASSPLQGERNTIYF. The CDR3 DNA is TGTGCCAGCAGCCCCCTACAGGGGGAAAGAAACACCATATATTTT.

The V gene is TRBV4-3, the J gene TRBJ2-2, with D hard to call. From germline, CDR1 is LGHNA and CDR2 YSLEER. The germline V and J ends were trimmed by 2 bases and 5 bases, with 15 bases remaining between them. There are 16 residues in the CDR3. Written as DNA, the CDR3 is TGCGCCAGCAGCCAAATCCCCATGACTGGAACCGGGGAGCTGTTTTTT. This encodes CASSQIPMTGTGELFF.

The chain has TRBV11-3 and TRBJ1-6; TRBD1 agrees at 7 bases. The germline V gene has CDR1 SGHNT and CDR2 YENEEA. The CDR3 loop spans 14 amino acids. Unmatched junction bases numbered 12, after V lost 10 bases and J lost 9 bases. CDR3 in amino acids: CATCSGTEGSPLHF. The CDR3 region has the DNA TGTGCCACTTGTAGCGGGACAGAAGGTTCACCCCTCCACTTT.

The rearrangement links TRBV7-8 to TRBJ1-5; D might be TRBD1 (5 bases). Germline V gene lookup returns CDR1 SGHVS and CDR2 FQNEAQ. The CDR3 is 13 amino acids. V was pared by 2 bases and J by 6 bases, with 8 bases between. CDR3 nucleotides: TGTGCCAGCAGCTTAAGTCAGGGTCAGCCCCAGCATTTT. Its translation is CASSLSQGQPQHF.

V and J are TRBV5-1 and TRBJ2-5; 7 bases match TRBD1. The CDR3 is 15 amino acids. Germline-derived CDR1 and CDR2 are SGHRS and YFSETQ. The junction had 6 bases not matched to a gene; V was cut back by 3 bases and J by 1 base. CDR3 sequence reads: CASSSGTALQETQYF. Written as DNA, the CDR3 is TGCGCCAGCAGCTCTGGGACAGCTCTCCAAGAGACCCAGTACTTC. The entire variable domain, with the rest obtained from reference TRBV5-1 and TRBJ2-5, is as follows: KAGVTQTPRYLIKTRGQQVTLSCSPISGHRSVSWYQQTPGQGLQFLFEYFSETQRNKGNFPGRFSGRQFSNSRSEMNVSTLELGDSALYLCASSSGTALQETQYFGPGTRLLVL.

The chain links TRBV27 to TRBJ2-1; 9 nucleotides match TRBD1. The CDR3 spans 15 residues. Looked up from germline, CDR1 is MNHEY and CDR2 is SMNVEV (reference sequence). V was pared by 6 bases and J by 5 bases, with 8 bases of the junction left unmatched. The CDR3 is CASRFLTGGHNEQFF. The CDR3, as DNA: TGTGCCAGCAGATTCCTGACAGGGGGGCACAATGAGCAGTTCTTC.

The chain employs TRBV6-5 and TRBJ2-3; a possible D gene is TRBD1 (6 bases). The CDR3 extends over 13 amino acids. The germline V gene encodes CDR1 MNHEY and CDR2 SVGAGI. V lost 8 bases and J lost 4, with 13 bases in between. For the CDR3, the DNA is TGTGCCAGCCGGAAACAGGGTCCAGATACGCAGTATTTT. Translated, it gives CASRKQGPDTQYF.

In its sample, this clone was seen once. The V gene is TRBV5-1, the J gene TRBJ1-1, with a weak D call TRBD1 (6 bases). The CDR3 runs 15 residues. Trimming took off 0 bases at V and 3 bases at J, with 12 bases between the two ends. Germline CDR1 reads SGHRS; CDR2 reads YFSETQ. The CDR3 bases are TGCGCCAGCAGCTTGGTAGGGGGGGCAGACACTGAAGCTTTCTTT. As protein: CASSLVGGADTEAFF.

The rearrangement joins TRBV4-1 to TRBJ1-2, with TRBD1 as a possible D gene (5 bases). In germline, CDR1 is MGHRA, CDR2 YSYEKL. The CDR3 spans 16 residues. V lost 0 bases, J lost 8 bases, and 19 bases lay in between. CDR3 sequence reads: CASSQDWPVVRGGYTF. The CDR3, as DNA: TGCGCCAGCAGCCAAGATTGGCCGGTCGTTAGGGGCGGCTACACCTTC.

For the CDR3, the DNA is TGCGCCAGCAGCTCTCCCGGGACTTGGGAGCAGTTCTTC. Its translation is CASSSPGTWEQFF. The V call is TRBV5-1, the J call TRBJ2-1; TRBD2 is a possible D gene (6 bases). Germline lookup yields CDR1 SGHRS and CDR2 YFSETQ. V was pared by 3 bases and J by 10 bases, with 14 bases between. CDR3 length: 13 amino acids. The full variable domain, its missing parts supplied by reference TRBV5-1 and TRBJ2-1, is KAGVTQTPRYLIKTRGQQVTLSCSPISGHRSVSWYQQTPGQGLQFLFEYFSETQRNKGNFPGRFSGRQFSNSRSEMNVSTLELGDSALYLCASSSPGTWEQFFGPGTRLTVL.

The chain combines TRBV7-2 with TRBJ2-1; no clear D gene. Germline assignment: CDR1 SGHTA and CDR2 FQGNSA. This CDR3 region has 14 residues. V lost 5 bases and J lost 6, with 14 bases in between. The CDR3 nucleotides are TGTGCCAGCAGCCCCCGGGTGTCAACCAATGAGCAGTTCTTC. Its translation is CASSPRVSTNEQFF. Supplemented by reference TRBV7-2 and TRBJ2-1, the full variable domain reads GAGVSQSPSNKVTEKGKDVELRCDPISGHTALYWYRQSLGQGLEFLIYFQGNSAPDKSGLPSDRFSAERTGGSVSTLTIQRTQQEDSAVYLCASSPRVSTNEQFFGPGTRLTVL.

The rearrangement uses TRBV7-6 and TRBJ2-7; 7 bases match TRBD2. V trimming: 1 base; J trimming: 4 bases; junction bases outside the gene matches: 7. This CDR3 comprises 15 residues. The germline V gene has CDR1 SGHVS and CDR2 FNYEAQ. The CDR3 loop is CASSLERGEGYEQYF. CDR3 bases: TGTGCCAGCAGCTTAGAACGAGGGGAGGGTTACGAGCAGTACTTC.

This clone is a singleton in its sample. This chain uses TRBV29-1 with TRBJ2-1, with 12 nucleotides matching TRBD2. V lost 6 bases and J lost 10; bases outside the gene matches: 4. This CDR3 comprises 12 residues. CDR1 is SQVTM, CDR2 ANQGSEA, per germline. CDR3 sequence: CSVLAGGLEQFF. The CDR3 DNA reads TGCAGCGTACTAGCGGGAGGCTTGGAGCAGTTCTTC.

The rearrangement links TRBV27 to TRBJ1-2; D is ambiguous. This CDR3 spans 13 amino acids. CDR1 is MNHEY, CDR2 SMNVEV, per germline (reference sequence). V dropped 0 bases and J dropped 3 bases, with 5 bases sitting between them. The CDR3 sequence is CASSLSGDYGYTF. CDR3 coding DNA: TGTGCCAGCAGTTTATCCGGGGACTATGGCTACACCTTC.